Listed below are T cell receptor beta chains from one sample, sequenced in a study of T cell clonotyping in hematopoietic cell transplantation. This table comes from immunoSEQ multiplex PCR, and its TCRdb copy is limited to in-frame clones, with some not included. This sample has tens of thousands of clones, with 94% found just once. Sequencing was performed on peripheral blood mononuclear cells. The origin of the receptors is a woman aged 50 to 60 in good health. Some clones in this sample may be carry-over from other donors' samples. Each CDR3 is given with its conserved first and last residue. A D gene is named only where the DNA matches it firmly. Some rows have no size entry. The others give once, few or many, or a class for an expanded clone.

TRBV7-7	TRBJ2-3	TRBD2	NA	CASSSSGGAADTQYF	TGTGCCAGCAGCTCAAGCGGGGGGGCAGCAGATACGCAGTATTTT
TRBV10-3	TRBJ2-2	NA	NA	CAISESAQGSTGELFF	TGTGCCATCAGTGAGTCGGCGCAGGGATCCACCGGGGAGCTGTTTTTT
TRBV30	TRBJ1-5	NA	NA	CAWSDGRNQPQHF	TGTGCCTGGAGTGATGGTAGGAATCAGCCCCAGCATTTT
TRBV18	TRBJ2-7	TRBD2	NA	CASSPGRGDYEQYF	TGTGCCAGCTCACCAGGGCGGGGGGACTACGAGCAGTACTTC
TRBV6-1	TRBJ1-5	NA	NA	CASSEGGSRFDQPQHF	TGTGCCAGCAGTGAGGGCGGCTCACGTTTTGATCAGCCCCAGCATTTT
TRBV5-1	TRBJ1-1	TRBD1	NA	CASSWAGTGNTEAFF	TGCGCCAGCAGCTGGGCCGGGACAGGGAACACTGAAGCTTTCTTT
TRBV6-1	TRBJ2-7	NA	NA	CASSEGGSIEQYF	TGTGCCAGCAGTGAAGGGGGATCTATCGAGCAGTACTTC
TRBV5-4	TRBJ1-2	TRBD1	NA	CASDSTGGSYGYTF	TGTGCCAGCGACTCGACAGGGGGCAGCTATGGCTACACCTTC
TRBV27	TRBJ1-3	NA	NA	CASSLNRPSSGNTIYF	TGTGCCAGCAGTTTAAACAGGCCTAGCTCTGGAAACACCATATATTTT
TRBV19	TRBJ1-5	NA	once	CASSMRGGGSNQPQHF	TGTGCCAGTAGTATGCGGGGAGGTGGAAGCAATCAGCCCCAGCATTTT
TRBV11-2	TRBJ1-1	NA	NA	CASSLGGWNTEAFF	TGTGCCAGCAGCTTAGGGGGGTGGAACACTGAAGCTTTCTTT
TRBV6-5	TRBJ2-5	NA	NA	CASSYGPGETQYF	TGTGCCAGCAGTTACGGACCTGGGGAGACCCAGTACTTC
TRBV2	TRBJ2-7	NA	NA	CASSELGINSYEQYF	TGTGCCAGCAGTGAATTAGGTATCAACTCCTACGAGCAGTACTTC
TRBV5-4	TRBJ1-1	NA	NA	CASSRDSLNTEAFF	TGTGCCAGCAGCCGAGACAGTTTGAACACTGAAGCTTTCTTT
TRBV25-1	TRBJ1-4	NA	NA	CASSESPNEKLFF	TGTGCCAGCAGTGAATCCCCCAATGAAAAACTGTTTTTT
TRBV6-5	TRBJ2-4	NA	NA	CASSSRALAKNIQYF	TGTGCCAGCAGTTCGAGAGCGCTGGCCAAAAACATTCAGTACTTC
TRBV7-9	TRBJ2-7	TRBD1	NA	CASSSTGQYEQYF	TGTGCCAGCAGCTCGACGGGACAGTACGAGCAGTACTTC